These T cell receptor beta chains were read from a single sample in a study of blood T cell repertoires in COVID-19. Data came from immunoSEQ multiplex PCR; TCRdb stores just in-frame clones and leaves some out. The table includes roughly 410,000 clones, roughly 86% detected once. The sequenced sample consisted of peripheral blood. Receptors were obtained from a woman in her sixties or seventies with COVID-19, enrolled during active disease. Each CDR3 is given with its conserved first and last residue. Each record gives: V gene, clone size, D gene, J gene, CDR3 DNA, CDR3 protein. D genes are given only for firm matches. Some rows have no size entry. The others give once, few or many, or a class for an expanded clone.

>TRBV18|few|TRBD1|TRBJ1-5
TGTGCCAGCTCACCCGGACAGGGCGAGCCCCAGCATTTT
CASSPGQGEPQHF
>TRBV10-3|.|TRBD2|TRBJ2-3
TGTGCCATCAGTGGGGTAGCGGGGGGCGCAGATACGCAGTATTTT
CAISGVAGGADTQYF
>TRBV12-3/TRBV12-4|.|.|TRBJ1-1
TGTGCCAGCAGGGACACAGGGCCCACTGAAGCTTTCTTT
CASRDTGPTEAFF
>TRBV5-1|.|TRBD1|TRBJ1-1
TGCGCCAGCAGCTCTACCGGGACAGTGCTAGCCGCTGAAGCTTTCTTT
CASSSTGTVLAAEAFF
>TRBV7-9|.|.|TRBJ1-5
TGTGCCAGCAGCAATACAGGCCTACGAAGCAATCAGCCCCAGCATTTT
CASSNTGLRSNQPQHF
>TRBV7-6|.|.|TRBJ2-2
TGTGCCAGCACCGCCAGGCCGAACACCGGGGAGCTGTTTTTT
CASTARPNTGELFF
>TRBV25-1|few|.|TRBJ2-1
TGTGCCAGCAGTCCCCCTGGGGGCGGGGGTCTGTTCTTC
CASSPPGGGGLFF
>TRBV3-1/TRBV3-2|once|.|TRBJ2-3
TGTGCCAGCAGCCTCACAGGCAGTGGAGATACGCAGTATTTT
CASSLTGSGDTQYF
>TRBV23-1|.|TRBD1|TRBJ1-2
TGCGCCAGCAGTCATCCGGTCCGGGACAGGGGGCCTGGCTACACCTTC
CASSHPVRDRGPGYTF
>TRBV11-2|once|.|TRBJ2-5
TGTGCCAGCAGCTTGGGGAGACAAGAGACCCAGTACTTC
CASSLGRQETQYF
>TRBV10-1|.|TRBD1|TRBJ2-7
TGCGCCAGCAGTAAGGACAGGGGCCCCTACGAGCAGTACTTC
CASSKDRGPYEQYF
>TRBV24-1|.|.|TRBJ1-1
TGTGCCACCAGTGATTCGCAGACCGTTTCGGGAGCTTTCTTT
CATSDSQTVSGAFF
>TRBV18|many|.|TRBJ1-2
TGTGCCAGCTCTCGAGGTCCGGGAACCCTCAACTATGGCTACACCTTC
CASSRGPGTLNYGYTF
>TRBV19|.|TRBD1|TRBJ1-5
TGTGCCAGTAGTATCGGGACAGGCAATCAGCCCCAGCATTTT
CASSIGTGNQPQHF
>TRBV19|.|.|TRBJ2-2
TGTGCCAGCCAGACAGTTTCGAACACCGGGGAGCTGTTTTTT
CASQTVSNTGELFF
>TRBV5-1|.|TRBD2|TRBJ2-7
TGCGCCAGCAGCCCGAGGGGGGGGCGGCTAGCGGGGTTCTCCTACGAGCAGTACTTC
CASSPRGGRLAGFSYEQYF
>TRBV6-5|.|TRBD2|TRBJ2-1
TGTGCCAGCAGTTACTTCCCTGGACTAGCGGGGTCGTTCTTC
CASSYFPGLAGSFF
>TRBV2|once|.|TRBJ1-5
TGTGCCAGCAGTGCCAGGCGGGATCAGCCCCAGCATTTT
CASSARRDQPQHF
>TRBV3-1/TRBV3-2|once|.|TRBJ1-1
TGTGCCAGCAGCCAAAAGCGCAGGGGTCTTGAAGCTTTCTTT
CASSQKRRGLEAFF
>TRBV6-5|once|TRBD1|TRBJ2-2
TGTGCCAGCAGTTACCAGGGGGCGAACACCGGGGAGCTGTTTTTT
CASSYQGANTGELFF
>TRBV6-5|.|.|TRBJ2-1
TGTGCCAGCTGTATAGACGGGTCCTCCTACAATGAGCAGTTCTTC
CASCIDGSSYNEQFF
>TRBV9|.|TRBD2|TRBJ2-2
TGTGCCAGCAGCGCTCTAGCGGGGGGGAACACCGGGGAGCTGTTTTTT
CASSALAGGNTGELFF
>TRBV15|.|TRBD1|TRBJ1-5
TGTGCCACCAGCAGAGATTATGGACAGGGGAGTCAGCCCCAGCATTTT
CATSRDYGQGSQPQHF
>TRBV7-9|.|.|TRBJ1-4
TGTGCCAGCAGCGCTCAAGGGGAACTGTTTTTT
CASSAQGELFF
>TRBV29-1|.|.|TRBJ1-5
TGCAGCGTTGCTACCGGGACTAACTTTCAGCCCCAGCATTTT
CSVATGTNFQPQHF
>TRBV10-3|.|TRBD1|TRBJ2-7
TGTGCCATCAGTGAGGGGAGGACAGGGGTTTCCTACGAGCAGTACTTC
CAISEGRTGVSYEQYF
>TRBV3-1/TRBV3-2|.|.|TRBJ1-3
TGTGCCAGCAGCCAATCCGGGGGGGATGGAAACACCATATATTTT
CASSQSGGDGNTIYF
>TRBV24-1|.|TRBD2|TRBJ2-3
TGTGCCACCAGTGATGCGGGGGGGGCAGATACGCAGTATTTT
CATSDAGGADTQYF
>TRBV5-1|few|.|TRBJ2-7
TGCGCCAGCAGCTTGACAGGTACTCCGAACTACGAGCAGTACTTC
CASSLTGTPNYEQYF
>TRBV9|.|TRBD1|TRBJ1-3
TGTGCCAGCAGCGTGGGACAGCCTAACTCTGGAAACACCATATATTTT
CASSVGQPNSGNTIYF
>TRBV28|.|.|TRBJ1-1
TGTGCCAGCAGTCCCGGCGGGGGGGGTGACACTGAAGCTTTCTTT
CASSPGGGGDTEAFF
>TRBV27|.|.|TRBJ2-2
TGTGCCAGCAGCCCAGGTGTCAGGGGATCCGGGGAGCTGTTTTTT
CASSPGVRGSGELFF
>TRBV2|.|.|TRBJ2-1
TGTGCCAGCAAACGGAGGGGCGTAGATTACAATGAGCAGTTCTTC
CASKRRGVDYNEQFF
>TRBV12-3/TRBV12-4|.|.|TRBJ2-7
TGTGCCAGCAGTTTCGCCACAGGGCTCGAGCAGTACTTC
CASSFATGLEQYF
>TRBV5-1|once|TRBD2|TRBJ2-3
TGCGCCAGCAGCTTGATAAGTAGCGGGGGCTTAGATACGCAGTATTTT
CASSLISSGGLDTQYF
>TRBV29-1|.|.|TRBJ2-2
TGCAGCGTTGTTGGAGGTAGCGCCGGGGAGCTGTTTTTT
CSVVGGSAGELFF
>TRBV11-2|.|.|TRBJ2-4
TGTGCCAGCAGCCCTGACCGGGGGTTAAGGGACATTCAGTACTTC
CASSPDRGLRDIQYF
>TRBV7-9|.|.|TRBJ2-7
TGTGCCAGCAGTCCCGGGACAACACCCTACGAGCAGTACTTC
CASSPGTTPYEQYF
>TRBV28|.|.|TRBJ1-1
TGTGCCAGCCGAGGGTGGAGAGGGTCGGAAACTGAAGCTTTCTTT
CASRGWRGSETEAFF
>TRBV5-5|.|TRBD1|TRBJ1-1
TGTGCCAGCAGCTTACAGGGGTGGAGCACTGAAGCTTTCTTT
CASSLQGWSTEAFF
>TRBV19|.|TRBD1|TRBJ1-4
TGTGCCAGTAGTATACCGGGACAGGGGCACGAAAAACTGTTTTTT
CASSIPGQGHEKLFF
>TRBV18|.|TRBD1|TRBJ2-7
TGTGCCAGTACCTTTGGGACAGTCTACGAGCAGTACTTC
CASTFGTVYEQYF
>TRBV11-1|.|.|TRBJ1-1
TGTGCCAGCAGCTTAGCAACAGGAGCGAACACTGAAGCTTTCTTT
CASSLATGANTEAFF
>TRBV27|few|.|TRBJ2-7
TGTGCCAGCAGTGTGGGCGCGACCCCCTACGAGCAGTACTTC
CASSVGATPYEQYF
>TRBV6-6|few|.|TRBJ1-5
TGTGCCAGCAGGGGGGGTAGTCGTCAGAATCAGCCCCAGCATTTT
CASRGGSRQNQPQHF
>TRBV14|.|.|TRBJ1-2
TGTGCCAGCAGCCAAAGGTCCGGGGGATTAAACTATGGCTACACCTTC
CASSQRSGGLNYGYTF
>TRBV18|.|TRBD2|TRBJ2-2
TGTGCCAGCTCGCCCCGGAGCGGGGGGGCGACCGGGGAGCTGTTTTTT
CASSPRSGGATGELFF
>TRBV12-3/TRBV12-4|.|TRBD1|TRBJ1-5
TGTGCCAGCGCCCGACAGGGGAGTCAGCCCCAGCATTTT
CASARQGSQPQHF
>TRBV28|.|.|TRBJ1-6
TGTGCCAGCAGTTTACGGAGCAACCAGGGTCTTGGTAATTCACCCCTCCACTTT
CASSLRSNQGLGNSPLHF
>TRBV6-5|.|.|TRBJ1-2
TGTGCCAGCAGAGGGGTCCCAAACTATGGCTACACCTTC
CASRGVPNYGYTF
>TRBV19|.|.|TRBJ1-1
TGTGCCAGTAGTATCCCCCCGGAGAAGCCTTGGAACACTGAAGCTTTCTTT
CASSIPPEKPWNTEAFF
>TRBV6-6|.|.|TRBJ2-7
TGTGCCAGCAGTTCGGACAGTAGGGGCGAGCAGTACTTC
CASSSDSRGEQYF
>TRBV28|.|TRBD2|TRBJ2-3
TGTGCCAGCAGTAGCGGGGGGGCCTTAGATACGCAGTATTTT
CASSSGGALDTQYF